A single sample is the source of the 23 T cell receptor beta chains below, sequenced in a study of CD8+ T cells in alopecia areata. Sequencing used cDNA as its template, made by extracting RNA and reverse transcribing it. Produced via immunoSEQ multiplex PCR; TCRdb's table is partial and in-frame only. The profile shows fewer than 150,000 clones, roughly 50% of them singletons. The treatment is: oral pan-JAK inhibitor, 5-10 mg twice daily. Sequencing was performed on CD8+ T cells sorted from blood, taken at week 4, from a patient treated with tofacitinib. All receptors derive from a human donor with alopecia areata.

The CDR3 coding sequence is TGCAGCGTCCCAAGAGGTATAAAGGGGACAGAGGGGACAGATACGCAGTATTTT. The encoded protein is CSVPRGIKGTEGTDTQYF. The chain has TRBV29-1 and TRBJ2-3; 7 bases are shared with TRBD1. The CDR3 totals 18 residues. Germline CDR1 and CDR2: SQVTM and ANQGSEA. V shed 6 bases and J 3 bases; nucleotides not matched to a gene: 21.

On this clone: The junction shows a germline mismatch at one end, possibly a read error. This chain's CDR3 is CASSFSRAEAFF. The CDR3 coding sequence is TGTGCTAGCAGCTTTTCACGAGCTGAAGCTTTCTTT. This chain connects TRBV7-7 to TRBJ1-1; D gene ambiguous. CDR3 size: 12 residues. CDR1 is SSHAT and CDR2 is FNYEAQ in the germline V gene (reference sequence). The whole variable domain, filled in from reference TRBV7-7 and TRBJ1-1, reads GAGVSQSPRYKVTKRGQDVTLRCDPISSHATLYWYQQALGQGPEFLTYFNYEAQPDKSGLPSDRFSAERPEGSISTLTIQRTEQRDSAMYRCASSFSRAEAFFGQGTRLTVV.

The V gene is TRBV7-9, the J gene TRBJ2-7; the D gene could be TRBD1 or TRBD2 (7 bases each). V dropped 5 bases and J dropped 3 bases, with 17 bases sitting between them. CDR3 length equals 15 residues. Germline values: CDR1 SEHNR, CDR2 FQNEAQ (reference sequence). The CDR3 sequence is CASSLSGTVDYEQYF. The DNA of the CDR3 is TGTGCCAGCAGCCTGAGCGGGACAGTGGACTACGAGCAGTACTTC.

This clone has only a few counts. V and J are TRBV30 and TRBJ1-1, with D uncertain. Trimming cost V 6 bases and J 5 bases, with 13 bases left between them. The CDR3 covers 12 residues. Germline CDR1 reads GTSNPN; CDR2 reads SVGIG (reference sequence). Here the CDR3 reads CACTRGETEAFF. The CDR3 DNA reads TGTGCCTGCACTCGGGGAGAGACTGAAGCTTTCTTT. Filled out from reference TRBV30 and TRBJ1-1, the complete variable domain reads SQTIHQWPATLVQPVGSPLSLECTVEGTSNPNLYWYRQAAGRGLQLLFYSVGIGQISSEVPQNLSASRPQDRQFILSSKKLLLSDSGFYLCACTRGETEAFFGQGTRLTVV.

The V and J genes are TRBV6-5 and TRBJ1-1; TRBD1 is a possible D gene (5 bases). This CDR3 has 15 residues. Germline-derived CDR1 and CDR2 are MNHEY and SVGAGI. The ends were cut back, 0 bases at V and 2 bases at J, with 10 bases in the middle. The DNA of the CDR3 is TGTGCCAGCAGTTACTCGCCAGGGCTCAACACTGAAGCTTTCTTT. Its protein is CASSYSPGLNTEAFF.

The chain's CDR3 is CASSRPAGEKLFF. The CDR3 region has the DNA TGTGCCAGCAGCCGACCGGCGGGGGAAAAACTGTTTTTT. J is TRBJ1-4 and V is TRBV11-2; D gene uncertain. The germline V gene encodes CDR1 SGHAT and CDR2 FQNNGV. Trimming removed 5 bases at V and 8 bases at J, with 12 bases between. The CDR3 covers 13 residues.

This clone was detected only a few times. The V gene is TRBV29-1, the J gene TRBJ2-3; no firm D call. Germline-derived CDR1 and CDR2 are SQVTM and ANQGSEA. CDR3 length: 14 amino acids. Trimming cost V 1 base and J 1 base, with 9 bases left between them. CDR3 protein: CSVEGPFRTDTQYF. For the CDR3, the DNA is TGCAGCGTTGAAGGTCCATTCCGCACAGATACGCAGTATTTT.

This clone occurred a few times. The gene calls are TRBV30 and TRBJ2-1; D ambiguous. Trimming removed 1 base at V and 0 bases at J, with 13 bases between. The CDR3 is 16 residues long. The germline V gene has CDR1 GTSNPN and CDR2 SVGIG (reference sequence). The CDR3 coding sequence is TGTGCCTGGAGTGGCTTAGTTTCAAGCTCCTACAATGAGCAGTTCTTC. It yields the protein CAWSGLVSSSYNEQFF.

This chain uses TRBV27 with TRBJ2-5, with D perhaps TRBD1 or TRBD2 (5 bases each). Trimming stripped 3 bases from V and 1 base from J, with 12 bases between. This CDR3 comprises 15 residues. CDR1 and CDR2 from the germline V gene are MNHEY and SMNVEV (reference sequence). This CDR3 is CASSFLPGAQETQYF. CDR3 DNA: TGTGCCAGCAGTTTTCTTCCCGGGGCCCAAGAGACCCAGTACTTC.

This clone was seen a handful of times. The rearrangement joins TRBV30 to TRBJ1-2; D is uncertain. Germline values: CDR1 GTSNPN, CDR2 SVGIG (reference sequence). V was trimmed by 4 bases and J by 5 bases, leaving 11 bases between them. This CDR3 region has 12 residues. The CDR3, as DNA: TGTGCCTGGAAATCCGACTCTTATGGCTACACCTTC. This sequence encodes CAWKSDSYGYTF.

The CDR3 reads CASSSYRGRAQYF. CDR3 coding DNA: TGTGCCAGCAGCTCCTACAGGGGGCGGGCGCAGTATTTT. The rearrangement joins TRBV7-6 to TRBJ2-3; 9 positions agree with TRBD1. This CDR3 region has 13 residues. With V trimmed by 4 bases and J by 10 bases, 6 bases remained unmatched. From germline, CDR1 is SGHVS and CDR2 FNYEAQ.

This chain joins TRBV30 and TRBJ1-5, with D uncertain. From germline, CDR1 is GTSNPN and CDR2 SVGIG (reference sequence). This CDR3 contains 12 residues. With 1 base removed from V and 6 bases from J, the gap between germline ends came to 7 bases. In DNA, the CDR3 is TGTGCCTGGAGTGATTATCGTCAGCCCCAGCATTTT. Translating it yields CAWSDYRQPQHF.

This clone turned up a few times. The chain employs TRBV30 and TRBJ2-7; D remains unclear. This CDR3 is built from 13 residues. The germline V gene encodes CDR1 GTSNPN and CDR2 SVGIG (reference sequence). Deletions cut 0 bases from V and 1 base from J, with 7 bases between. The CDR3 loop reads CAWSVLLSYEQYF. The CDR3, as DNA: TGTGCCTGGAGTGTACTGCTATCCTACGAGCAGTACTTC.

This chain links TRBV7-6 with TRBJ1-1, with D hard to call. CDR3 length: 13 residues. In germline, CDR1 is SGHVS, CDR2 FNYEAQ. Trimming left V 5 bases short and J 1 base short, with 8 bases between. The CDR3 loop is CASSPGRNTEAFF. In nucleotides, the CDR3 is TGTGCCAGCAGCCCGGGCCGGAACACTGAAGCTTTCTTT.

J is TRBJ2-7 and V is TRBV11-2; the D is unclear. The CDR3 extends over 13 amino acids. Germline V CDR1 and CDR2: SGHAT, FQNNGV. Between the trimmed V and J ends, which lost 3 bases and 3 bases, there was a span of 9 bases. This CDR3 reads CASSFGGGYEQYF. The CDR3 DNA follows: TGTGCCAGCAGCTTCGGCGGCGGCTACGAGCAGTACTTC.

The chain recombines TRBV13 with TRBJ2-7; possibly TRBD1 for D (5 bases). This CDR3 comprises 15 residues. V was cut by 2 bases and J by 1 base, with 12 bases left in between. Germline V gene lookup returns CDR1 PRHDT and CDR2 FYEKMQ (reference sequence). CDR3 protein: CASSLPGQGSYEQYF. CDR3 nucleotides: TGTGCCAGCAGCTTACCGGGTCAGGGTTCCTACGAGCAGTACTTC. Complete variable domain (other parts from reference TRBV13 and TRBJ2-7): AAGVIQSPRHLIKEKRETATLKCYPIPRHDTVYWYQQGPGQDPQFLISFYEKMQSDKGSIPDRFSAQQFSDYHSELNMSSLELGDSALYFCASSLPGQGSYEQYFGPGTRLTVT.

V and J are TRBV11-2 and TRBJ2-1; 12 bases line up with TRBD2. The J segment lost 0 bases and the V segment lost 5 bases, leaving 5 bases of the junction unmatched. The germline gives CDR1 SGHAT, CDR2 FQNNGV. The CDR3 is 17 residues long. The CDR3 loop is CASSARGLAGSYNEQFF. DNA of the CDR3: TGTGCCAGCAGCGCGCGGGGACTAGCGGGCTCCTACAATGAGCAGTTCTTC.

The rearrangement links TRBV30 to TRBJ2-7; D gene unclear. The germline CDR1 and CDR2 sequences are GTSNPN and SVGIG (reference sequence). V lost 4 bases, J lost 7 bases, and 14 bases lay in between. This CDR3 region has 12 residues. The CDR3 nucleotides read TGTGCCTGGATGGGAAGGGCAGGTGAGCAGTACTTC. Translation gives CAWMGRAGEQYF.

V and J are TRBV19 and TRBJ2-7; D remains ambiguous. V shed 10 bases and J shed 3 bases, with 16 bases lying between them. Germline CDR1 reads LNHDA; CDR2 reads SQIVND (reference sequence). The CDR3 contains 13 residues. The chain's CDR3 is CATPSLASYEQYF. CDR3 DNA: TGTGCCACTCCTAGTCTGGCCAGCTACGAGCAGTACTTC.

The chain uses TRBV6-5 and TRBJ1-5, with TRBD1 identical over 9 bases. With 6 bases clipped from V and 5 bases from J, the junction kept 5 bases outside the gene matches. In germline, CDR1 is MNHEY, CDR2 SVGAGI. The CDR3 spans 14 residues. The CDR3 sequence is CASRGTGTDQPQHF. The CDR3 nucleotides read TGTGCCAGCAGGGGGACAGGGACGGATCAGCCCCAGCATTTT.

The chain carries TRBV6-5 and TRBJ2-6; D is ambiguous. Trimming removed 2 bases at V and 3 bases at J, with 5 bases between. Germline V gene sequence: CDR1 MNHEY, CDR2 SVGAGI. The CDR3 sequence is 14 residues long. The CDR3: CASSYGVGANVLTF. CDR3 coding DNA: TGTGCCAGCAGTTACGGGGTTGGGGCCAACGTCCTGACTTTC.

The gene calls are TRBV4-1 and TRBJ2-7; 10 bases match TRBD1. The CDR3 has 15 amino acids. V lost 4 bases to trimming and J lost 3 bases; unmatched junction nucleotides: 6. Germline V gene data show CDR1 as MGHRA and CDR2 as YSYEKL. CDR3 sequence (DNA): TGCGCCAGCAGCCTACAGGGACAGGGGAACTACGAGCAGTACTTC. It specifies CASSLQGQGNYEQYF.

The chain joins TRBV7-3 to TRBJ2-1; either TRBD1 or TRBD2 may supply D (5 bases each). Germline lookup yields CDR1 SGHTA and CDR2 FQGTGA. The V end lost 4 bases, the J end lost 2 bases, and 9 bases lay between the germline ends. The CDR3 is made up of 14 amino acids. The CDR3: CASSSRDPYNEQFF. The CDR3 bases are TGTGCCAGCAGCTCTAGGGACCCCTACAATGAGCAGTTCTTC. Filled out from reference TRBV7-3 and TRBJ2-1, the complete variable domain reads GAGVSQTPSNKVTEKGKYVELRCDPISGHTALYWYRQSLGQGPEFLIYFQGTGAADDSGLPNDRFFAVRPEGSVSTLKIQRTERGDSAVYLCASSSRDPYNEQFFGPGTRLTVL.